This passage covers 16 T cell receptor beta chains from one sample sequenced in a study of naive and memory T cell subsets. Two oligonucleotides, mixed equimolar, formed the beta constant-region primer covering TRBC1 and TRBC2. Via MiXCR, TCRdb re-called the UMI-ligation and nested PCR reads, giving one row per CDR3 protein. The repertoire has 150,000 or so distinct CDR3 sequences, about a sixth of them found once; the top ten carry about 0.13%. Sample: naive CD4+ T cells from blood. Receptor source: a human donor in good health.

This clonotype was seen a handful of times. V is TRBV3-1 and J is TRBJ2-2; tentatively, D is TRBD2 (5 bases). The V and J ends lost 4 bases and 4 bases respectively, with 13 bases between them. This CDR3 comprises 15 residues. Germline CDR1 is LGHDT and CDR2 is YNNKEL (reference sequence). The CDR3 DNA is TGTGCCAGCAGCCCATCCCTGGGGAGCACCGGGGAGCTGTTTTTT. This codes for CASSPSLGSTGELFF.

This clonotype was counted only a few times. J is TRBJ2-7 and V is TRBV7-9; D gene uncertain. Germline V CDR1 and CDR2: SEHNR, FQNEAQ (reference sequence). The V gene lost 4 bases and the J gene lost 2 bases, with 9 bases spanning the gap. This CDR3 comprises 13 residues. In DNA, the CDR3 is TGTGCCAGCAGCTATTACGGACCCTACGAGCAGTACTTC. Amino acids: CASSYYGPYEQYF. Full variable domain (rest looked up from reference TRBV7-9 and TRBJ2-7): DTGVSQNPRHKITKRGQNVTFRCDPISEHNRLYWYRQTLGQGPEFLTYFQNEAQLEKSRLLSDRFSAERPKGSFSTLEIQRTEQGDSAMYLCASSYYGPYEQYFGPGTRLTVT.

The chain combines TRBV28 with TRBJ2-7, with unresolved D. The V gene lost 6 bases and the J gene lost 6 bases, with 21 bases spanning the gap. Germline assignment: CDR1 MDHEN and CDR2 SYDVKM. This CDR3 comprises 15 residues. The CDR3 region has the DNA TGTGCCAGCAGCGGAACGTACCCTGTCGAAGGCGAGCAGTACTTC. Protein sequence: CASSGTYPVEGEQYF.

The chain carries TRBV27 and TRBJ1-2, with TRBD1 matching 9 bases. Germline V lookup: CDR1 MNHEY, CDR2 SMNVEV (reference sequence). Unmatched junction bases numbered 9, after V lost 6 bases and J lost 7 bases. The length of the CDR3 is 14 residues. This chain's CDR3 is CASRGTGLGVGYTF. The CDR3 DNA sequence: TGTGCCAGCAGGGGGACAGGGCTTGGGGTTGGCTACACCTTC.

The chain recombines TRBV28 with TRBJ2-7; D tentatively reads TRBD1 or TRBD2 (6 bases each). This CDR3 comprises 14 residues. The germline V gene has CDR1 MDHEN and CDR2 SYDVKM. V lost 5 bases, J lost 2 bases, and 13 bases lay in between. This CDR3 reads CASSTQGRTYEQYF. DNA for the CDR3: TGTGCCAGCAGTACGCAGGGGAGGACCTACGAGCAGTACTTC.

This clonotype has only a few counts. This sequence joins TRBV29-1 and TRBJ2-3, with a weak D call TRBD2 (5 bases). Per the germline V gene, CDR1 is SQVTM and CDR2 is ANQGSEA. V lost 6 bases and J lost 3, with 19 bases in between. The CDR3 is made up of 15 amino acids. The CDR3 loop is CSVSSGLLTTDTQYF. DNA for the CDR3: TGCAGCGTCTCCTCCGGACTCCTCACGACAGATACGCAGTATTTT.

This clonotype was seen repeatedly, ten times or more. This sequence joins TRBV5-5 and TRBJ1-5, with 7 bases identical to TRBD1. CDR3 length: 15 amino acids. V lost 0 bases, J lost 3 bases, and 3 bases stayed unmatched. The germline gives CDR1 SGHKS, CDR2 YYEKEE (reference sequence). For the CDR3, the DNA is TGTGCCAGCAGCTTGGAGGGGGCCACCAATCAGCCCCAGCATTTT. Translating gives CASSLEGATNQPQHF.

The V and J genes are TRBV27 and TRBJ2-7; the D gene could be TRBD1 or TRBD2 (5 bases each). The CDR3 is 14 amino acids. CDR1 MNHEY and CDR2 SMNVEV come from the germline V gene (reference sequence). The V end was cut by 3 bases, the J end by 1 base, with 10 bases between. DNA of the CDR3: TGTGCCAGCAGTTTCCGGGACCGTTCCTACGAGCAGTACTTC. Translating it yields CASSFRDRSYEQYF.

The chain joins TRBV20-1 to TRBJ2-5; D gene ambiguous. Looked up from germline, CDR1 is DFQATT and CDR2 is SNEGSKA (reference sequence). The CDR3 loop spans 15 amino acids. V lost 6 bases to trimming and J lost 0 bases, with 17 bases between them. CDR3: CSAYRPATYQETQYF. In DNA form, the CDR3 reads TGCAGTGCCTACAGACCCGCGACGTACCAAGAGACCCAGTACTTC.

The chain employs TRBV6-1 and TRBJ1-1, with 7 bases identical to TRBD1. CDR3 length: 13 residues. Germline loops: CDR1 MNHNS, CDR2 SASEGT. With V trimmed by 4 bases and J by 6 bases, 5 bases remained unmatched. CDR3 DNA: TGTGCCAGCAGTGGACAGGGTCGGCCTGAAGCTTTCTTT. Protein sequence: CASSGQGRPEAFF.

This clonotype has only a few counts. The chain joins TRBV29-1 to TRBJ1-2; D unresolved. Germline CDR1 reads SQVTM; CDR2 reads ANQGSEA. The CDR3 covers 12 residues. The germline V and J ends were trimmed by 4 bases and 2 bases, with 8 bases remaining between them. CDR3 sequence (DNA): TGCAGCGTTGGCATTTCGAACTATGGCTACACCTTC. It is translated as CSVGISNYGYTF. The variable domain in full, completed from reference TRBV29-1 and TRBJ1-2, reads SAVISQKPSRDICQRGTSLTIQCQVDSQVTMMFWYRQQPGQSLTLIATANQGSEATYESGFVIDKFPISRPNLTFSTLTVSNMSPEDSSIYLCSVGISNYGYTFGSGTRLTVV.

A few counts support this clonotype. This chain joins TRBV29-1 and TRBJ2-3, with a possible D match to TRBD2 (5 bases). Germline CDR1 and CDR2: SQVTM and ANQGSEA. The CDR3 sequence is 13 residues long. Trimming pared 2 bases from V and 1 base from J, leaving 7 bases between. The CDR3 region has the DNA TGCAGCGTTGAAACAGCGGGCACAGATACGCAGTATTTT. Encoded protein: CSVETAGTDTQYF.

This clonotype was observed a few times. The chain links TRBV6-1 to TRBJ1-5; no clear D gene. Trimming removed 2 bases at V and 7 bases at J, with 9 bases between. Germline CDR1 MNHNS, CDR2 SASEGT. The CDR3 runs to 13 residues. CDR3: CASSERGTQPQHF. The CDR3 coding sequence is TGTGCCAGCAGTGAACGGGGTACGCAGCCCCAGCATTTT.

This sequence joins TRBV5-4 and TRBJ2-7; possibly TRBD1 or TRBD2 for D (5 bases each). Trimming took off 4 bases at V and 2 bases at J, with 10 bases between the two ends. The CDR3 has 13 amino acids. Germline CDR1 is SGHNT and CDR2 is YYREEE (reference sequence). The CDR3 reads CASSGDPAYEQYF. For the CDR3, the DNA is TGTGCCAGCAGCGGGGACCCTGCCTACGAGCAGTACTTC.

The rearrangement links TRBV24-1 to TRBJ2-1; D is unclear. V was clipped by 4 bases and J by 10 bases, with 7 bases between them. The CDR3 length is 11 residues. Germline loops: CDR1 KGHDR, CDR2 SFDVKD. The DNA of the CDR3 is TGTGCCACCAGTGACCGACTGGAGCAGTTCTTC. It translates to CATSDRLEQFF.

This clonotype occurred a few times. V gene TRBV12-3 or TRBV12-4 combines with J gene TRBJ2-3; 8 bases are a match to TRBD2. Losses at the gene ends were 5 bases for V and 3 bases for J; bases not matched to a gene: 7. CDR3 length equals 15 residues. CDR3 loop: CASSLGTRRTDTQYF. CDR3 DNA sequence: TGTGCCAGCAGTCTTGGGACTAGAAGAACAGATACGCAGTATTTT.